This passage covers 29 T cell receptor beta chains from one sample sequenced in a study of blood T cell repertoires in COVID-19. Here immunoSEQ multiplex PCR was the method, and the copy in TCRdb shows in-frame clones only, minus some. Of some 130,000 clones listed, roughly 83% are singletons. Specimen: peripheral blood. The origin of the receptors is a woman aged 25 to 45 who had recovered from COVID-19.

Points on this clone: It is unclear where the CDR3 begins or ends on the DNA, so no DNA is shown, and the CDR3 is as TCRdb lists it. The rearrangement links TRBV29-1 to TRBJ2-5; the table assigns TRBD2, which was not confirmed against the DNA. Germline V gene sequence: CDR1 SQVTM, CDR2 ANQGSEA. The CDR3 is 13 residues long, ends included. The CDR3 region is CSVGPGVQETQYF.

This sequence joins TRBV15 and TRBJ1-5; possible D gene TRBD1, 5 bases. This CDR3 contains 14 residues. Between the trimmed V and J ends, which lost 4 bases and 0 bases, there was a span of 7 bases. Germline CDR1 and CDR2: LNHNV and YYDKDF (reference sequence). The CDR3: CATSTGGSNQPQHF. CDR3 DNA sequence: TGTGCCACCAGCACGGGGGGTAGCAATCAGCCCCAGCATTTT.

The chain employs TRBV11-2 and TRBJ2-5; the D gene is possibly TRBD2 (6 bases). CDR1 and CDR2 (germline): SGHAT, FQNNGV. Deletions cut 1 base from V and 3 bases from J, with 12 bases between. This CDR3 is 15 amino acids long. In DNA, the CDR3 is TGTGCCAGCAGCTTAGGTAGGACTACTGAAGAGACCCAGTACTTC. Residues: CASSLGRTTEETQYF. Filled out from reference TRBV11-2 and TRBJ2-5, the complete variable domain reads EAGVAQSPRYKIIEKRQSVAFWCNPISGHATLYWYQQILGQGPKLLIQFQNNGVVDDSQLPKDRFSAERLKGVDSTLKIQPAKLEDSAVYLCASSLGRTTEETQYFGPGTRLLVL.

The chain carries TRBV5-4 and TRBJ2-5; D is possibly TRBD1 (6 bases). V lost 3 bases to trimming and J lost 5 bases, with 17 bases between them. CDR1 is SGHNT, CDR2 YYREEE, per germline (reference sequence). The CDR3 is 15 residues long. The CDR3 DNA is TGTGCCAGCAGCTCGTTTACAGGGAGTGGGGAGACCCAGTACTTC. It codes for CASSSFTGSGETQYF.

The V gene is TRBV19, the J gene TRBJ1-2, with 9 bases identical to TRBD1. The V gene end was trimmed by 5 bases and the J gene end by 4 bases; junction bases not matched to a gene: 8. CDR1 is LNHDA and CDR2 is SQIVND in the germline V gene (reference sequence). The CDR3 has 15 residues. The CDR3 spells CASSPLTGGFYGYTF. For the CDR3, the DNA is TGTGCCAGTAGTCCTCTTACAGGGGGCTTCTATGGCTACACCTTC.

V is TRBV7-8 and J is TRBJ2-7, with D hard to call. V was clipped by 4 bases and J by 0 bases, with 13 bases between them. Germline CDR1 reads SGHVS; CDR2 reads FQNEAQ. The length of the CDR3 is 15 residues. The CDR3 region is CASSSGPGRSYEQYF. As DNA, the CDR3 is TGTGCCAGCAGCTCAGGCCCCGGCCGCTCCTACGAGCAGTACTTC.

This clone was seen only once. V usage is TRBV19 and J usage is TRBJ1-2; D remains unclear. The CDR3 contains 15 residues. V was pared by 0 bases and J by 2 bases, with 10 bases between. Germline values: CDR1 LNHDA, CDR2 SQIVND (reference sequence). CDR3 amino acids: CASSIDLAGNYGYTF. For the CDR3, the DNA is TGTGCCAGTAGTATAGATCTGGCGGGGAACTATGGCTACACCTTC.

J is TRBJ2-7 and V is TRBV13, with 8 positions matching TRBD2. The CDR3 loop spans 16 amino acids. V shed 4 bases and J 2 bases; nucleotides not matched to a gene: 10. CDR1 is PRHDT, CDR2 FYEKMQ, per germline (reference sequence). The CDR3 region is CASSWAGTSKPYEQYF. CDR3 in DNA: TGTGCCAGCAGCTGGGCCGGGACTAGTAAGCCCTACGAGCAGTACTTC.

The chain combines TRBV6-5 with TRBJ1-5; D is perhaps TRBD1 (6 bases). Trimming pared 6 bases from V and 3 bases from J, leaving 15 bases between. Germline CDR1 MNHEY, CDR2 SVGAGI. The CDR3 extends over 15 amino acids. The CDR3 spells CASREAGQFNQPQHF. In DNA, the CDR3 is TGTGCCAGCAGGGAGGCAGGACAGTTCAATCAGCCCCAGCATTTT.

This chain joins TRBV29-1 and TRBJ2-1; perhaps TRBD2 as D (6 bases). The CDR3 totals 15 residues. Germline V gene data show CDR1 as SQVTM and CDR2 as ANQGSEA. Deletions cut 7 bases from V and 0 bases from J, with 16 bases between. CDR3 DNA sequence: TGCAGCGCTTTGGGGGGAACCGACTCCTACAATGAGCAGTTCTTC. Translated, it gives CSALGGTDSYNEQFF.

The rearrangement joins TRBV5-1 to TRBJ2-3, with TRBD2 matching over 7 bases. The CDR3 loop spans 16 amino acids. Germline assignment: CDR1 SGHRS and CDR2 YFSETQ. V was clipped by 6 bases and J by 2 bases; unmatched bases: 12. This CDR3 reads CASNYRAGTFTDTQYF. The DNA of the CDR3 is TGCGCCAGCAACTATAGAGCGGGGACCTTCACAGATACGCAGTATTTT.

This chain links TRBV19 with TRBJ2-7, with a possible D match to TRBD1 (6 bases). CDR1 is LNHDA, CDR2 SQIVND, per germline (reference sequence). CDR3 length equals 15 residues. V was shortened by 1 base and J by 2 bases, with 12 bases between the two germline ends. In DNA, the CDR3 is TGTGCCAGTAGTATAGGCAACAGGGTAGCCTACGAGCAGTACTTC. Translation gives CASSIGNRVAYEQYF.

The rearrangement uses TRBV5-4 and TRBJ2-1; possible D gene TRBD1, 5 bases. This CDR3 has 15 residues. Trimming shortened V by 0 bases and J by 0 bases, and 7 bases separated the two germline ends. Germline CDR1 is SGHNT and CDR2 is YYREEE (reference sequence). The CDR3 loop reads CASSLEGSSYNEQFF. As DNA, the CDR3 is TGTGCCAGCAGCTTGGAGGGGTCCTCCTACAATGAGCAGTTCTTC.

The V gene is TRBV4-1, the J gene TRBJ2-3, with D tentatively TRBD1 (5 bases). Trimming took 1 base from V and 2 from J, leaving 7 bases between them. This CDR3 region has 14 residues. CDR1 is MGHRA, CDR2 YSYEKL, per germline. In DNA form, the CDR3 reads TGCGCCAGCAGCCAAGCCAGGGTCACAGATACGCAGTATTTT. It codes for CASSQARVTDTQYF.

This clone appeared a single time. The chain uses TRBV19 and TRBJ2-4, with TRBD2 as a possible D gene (6 bases). V was cut by 3 bases and J by 15 bases, with 15 bases left in between. The CDR3 has 12 residues. Germline values: CDR1 LNHDA, CDR2 SQIVND (reference sequence). CDR3 protein: CASSMLSGRPYF. For the CDR3, the DNA is TGTGCCAGTAGTATGTTATCCGGGAGACCGTACTTC.

J is TRBJ2-7 and V is TRBV12-3 or TRBV12-4; D perhaps matches TRBD1 (5 bases). The V end was cut by 5 bases, the J end by 4 bases, with 6 bases between. The CDR3 runs 11 residues. The CDR3: CASSQGYEQYF. The CDR3, as DNA: TGTGCCAGCAGTCAGGGATACGAGCAGTACTTC.

V and J are TRBV6-2 or TRBV6-3 and TRBJ2-1; 11 bases map to TRBD2. This CDR3 has 17 residues. The V and J ends lost 2 bases and 5 bases, in that order; junction bases with no gene match: 8. Germline CDR1 is MNHEY and CDR2 is SVGEGT. The CDR3 protein is CASSYSSRLAGNNEQFF. The CDR3 bases are TGTGCCAGCAGTTACAGTAGTCGACTAGCGGGGAACAATGAGCAGTTCTTC.

This chain connects TRBV7-9 to TRBJ2-7, with a possible D match to TRBD1 (5 bases). From germline, CDR1 is SEHNR and CDR2 FQNEAQ (reference sequence). The ends were cut back, 6 bases at V and 0 bases at J, with 12 bases in the middle. The CDR3 has 14 residues. CDR3 amino acids: CASRDPGHSYEQYF. CDR3 coding DNA: TGTGCCAGCAGAGATCCCGGACACTCCTACGAGCAGTACTTC.

The genes are TRBV2 and TRBJ2-7; 11 nucleotides line up with TRBD1. The CDR3 has 14 amino acids. With 4 bases clipped from V and 7 bases from J, the junction kept 6 bases outside the gene matches. Per germline, CDR1 SNHLY and CDR2 FYNNEI. The CDR3 DNA reads TGTGCCAGCAGTGTGGACAGGGGGCAAGGGGAGCAGTACTTC. It specifies CASSVDRGQGEQYF.

The chain joins TRBV4-1 to TRBJ1-2, with 8 bases that match TRBD1. The CDR3 spans 15 residues. V shed 1 base and J 7 bases; nucleotides not matched to a gene: 8. CDR1 and CDR2 (germline): MGHRA, YSYEKL. The DNA of the CDR3 is TGCGCCAGCAGCCAAGTGGCAGGGGGCTCGGGTGGCTACACCTTC. As protein: CASSQVAGGSGGYTF.

The J gene is TRBJ2-2, the V gene TRBV3-1 (or the pseudogene TRBV3-2), with 7 positions matching TRBD2. Germline CDR1 LGHDT, CDR2 YNNKEL (reference sequence). This CDR3 has 20 amino acids. V shed 0 bases and J 4 bases; nucleotides not matched to a gene: 17. The CDR3 spells CASSQESVGDTGRFTGELFF. The CDR3 DNA follows: TGTGCCAGCAGCCAAGAGTCCGTAGGTGACACCGGGAGGTTCACCGGGGAGCTGTTTTTT.

The chain carries TRBV30 and TRBJ2-7, with a possible D match to TRBD1 (6 bases). The CDR3 loop spans 11 amino acids. Germline lookup yields CDR1 GTSNPN and CDR2 SVGIG (reference sequence). V lost 1 base to trimming and J lost 5 bases, with 6 bases between them. CDR3 nucleotide sequence: TGTGCCTGGAGTGGACAGGACGAGCAGTACTTC. Its translation: CAWSGQDEQYF.

This clone was counted only a few times. The chain joins TRBV28 to TRBJ1-2; D call uncertain. This CDR3 contains 11 residues. The ends were cut back, 6 bases at V and 4 bases at J, with 6 bases in the middle. CDR1 is MDHEN, CDR2 SYDVKM, per germline. The CDR3 DNA reads as TGTGCCAGCAGAGCCCCCTATGGCTACACCTTC. It is translated as CASRAPYGYTF.

The CDR3 DNA reads TGTGCCAGCAGCTCGACAGAGAACACCGGGGAGCTGTTTTTT. It yields the protein CASSSTENTGELFF. The chain has TRBV11-3 and TRBJ2-2; TRBD1 is a possible D gene (5 bases). Looked up from germline, CDR1 is SGHNT and CDR2 is YENEEA. CDR3 length: 14 residues. V was clipped by 4 bases and J by 1 base, with 7 bases between them.

V is TRBV27 and J is TRBJ1-5, with 7 bases matching TRBD1. The CDR3 has 13 amino acids. CDR1 and CDR2 from the germline V gene are MNHEY and SMNVEV (reference sequence). V shed 6 bases and J 2 bases; nucleotides not matched to a gene: 1. Written as DNA, the CDR3 is TGTGCCAGCAGGACAGGGCGCAATCAGCCCCAGCATTTT. Amino acids: CASRTGRNQPQHF.

In this sample, this clone turned up once. The chain is built from TRBV2 and TRBJ2-2, with D possibly TRBD2 on 6 matching bases. Germline V lookup: CDR1 SNHLY, CDR2 FYNNEI. With 7 bases removed from V and 9 bases from J, the gap between germline ends came to 12 bases. This CDR3 spans 12 amino acids. CDR3 amino acids: CASKLAHRELFF. DNA for the CDR3: TGTGCCAGCAAACTAGCTCACAGGGAGCTGTTTTTT.

J is TRBJ2-5 and V is TRBV6-5, with 9 positions matching TRBD2. The V segment lost 7 bases and the J segment 5 bases; nucleotides outside the gene matches: 11. From germline, CDR1 is MNHEY and CDR2 SVGAGI. The CDR3 has 15 residues. CDR3 in amino acids: CASKEWVAGDETQYF. CDR3 coding DNA: TGTGCCAGCAAGGAATGGGTAGCGGGGGATGAGACCCAGTACTTC.

The chain combines TRBV6-6 with TRBJ2-7; D is perhaps TRBD2 (6 bases). Germline V gene sequence: CDR1 MNHNY, CDR2 SVGAGI (reference sequence). CDR3 length: 14 amino acids. Between the trimmed V and J ends, which lost 4 bases and 4 bases, there was a span of 14 bases. The CDR3 sequence is CASSLGLMMYEQYF. The DNA of the CDR3 is TGTGCCAGCAGTTTGGGACTGATGATGTACGAGCAGTACTTC.

The chain uses TRBV6-5 and TRBJ2-6; D is ambiguous. From germline, CDR1 is MNHEY and CDR2 SVGAGI. V was clipped by 0 bases and J by 1 base, with 4 bases between them. This CDR3 spans 15 amino acids. The CDR3 bases are TGTGCCAGCAGTTACTCTCAATCTGGGGCCAACGTCCTGACTTTC. Translating it yields CASSYSQSGANVLTF.